These T cell receptor beta chains were read from a single sample in a study of cytotoxic CD8 clonotypes in ibrutinib-treated CLL. TCRdb's table, derived via immunoSEQ multiplex PCR, lists solely in-frame clones and lacks some. The table lists almost 250,000 clones, 70% of them singletons. Sequencing was performed on PBMCs, taken after 24 months of ibrutinib treatment. These receptors came from a human donor with chronic lymphocytic leukemia. The CDR3 runs from the conserved cysteine through the conserved F or W. Fields, in order: J gene, CDR3 length, V gene, D gene, clone size, CDR3 DNA, CDR3 protein. D genes are given only for firm matches. Clone size is shown for a subset of rows, as once, few, many or a class of expanded clone.

>TRBJ2-7|14|TRBV27|TRBD1|.
TGTGCCAGCAGTTCGACAGGGCTCTCCTACGAGCAGTACTTC
CASSSTGLSYEQYF
>TRBJ2-7|15|TRBV29-1|TRBD2|.
TGCAGCGTTGAAGAGGCTAGCGGGAGGGAGTACGAGCAGTACTTC
CSVEEASGREYEQYF
>TRBJ2-6|18|TRBV4-1|TRBD1|.
TGCGCCAGCAGCCAGGATCCGGGACAGAGCTCTGGGGCCAACGTCCTGACTTTC
CASSQDPGQSSGANVLTF
>TRBJ2-5|13|TRBV7-2|.|.
TGTGCCAGCAGCCTCAGCCCAGGGGAGACCCAGTACTTC
CASSLSPGETQYF
>TRBJ1-1|15|TRBV11-2|.|few
TGTGCCAGCAGCTTGAGACAGAGCATGAACACTGAAGCTTTCTTT
CASSLRQSMNTEAFF
>TRBJ1-5|13|TRBV29-1|.|.
TGCAGCGTCCTTGACAGTTCCAATCAGCCCCAGCATTTT
CSVLDSSNQPQHF
>TRBJ2-7|16|TRBV18|TRBD2|.
TGTGCCAGCTCACCAATGATGGCGGGAGGGTCCTACGAGCAGTACTTC
CASSPMMAGGSYEQYF
>TRBJ2-2|14|TRBV11-3|.|.
TGTGCCAGCAAAACAGAAACGAACACCGGGGAGCTGTTTTTT
CASKTETNTGELFF
>TRBJ2-1|16|TRBV4-3|TRBD1|.
TGCGCCAGCAGCCAAGATGGGGACAGATGGGGGAATGAGCAGTTCTTC
CASSQDGDRWGNEQFF
>TRBJ2-7|14|TRBV7-9|TRBD1|.
TGTGCCAGCAGCTTGGGACAGGGCTTCTACGAGCAGTACTTC
CASSLGQGFYEQYF
>TRBJ2-1|14|TRBV29-1|.|.
TGCAGCGTTGCCGCAGGGGTGGGCTACAATGAGCAGTTCTTC
CSVAAGVGYNEQFF
>TRBJ2-5|12|TRBV6-5|.|.
TGTGCCAGCAGTTGGGGTGGAGAGACCCAGTACTTC
CASSWGGETQYF
>TRBJ2-2|13|TRBV2|TRBD1|.
TGTGCCACCCGGGACAGGGGCCCCGGGGAGCTGTTTTTT
CATRDRGPGELFF
>TRBJ1-1|13|TRBV5-4|.|.
TGTGCCAGCAGCTCGCAGCATAACACTGAAGCTTTCTTT
CASSSQHNTEAFF
>TRBJ1-2|12|TRBV6-5|.|.
TGTGCCAGCAGTTATATTGGCTATGGCTACACCTTC
CASSYIGYGYTF
>TRBJ1-4|12|TRBV29-1|.|few
TGCAGCGCCTCCGGGGGAAATGAAAAACTGTTTTTT
CSASGGNEKLFF
>TRBJ2-3|16|TRBV9|TRBD2|.
TGTGCCAGCAGCGCCGGACTAGCGCCGGTTCGGGATACGCAGTATTTT
CASSAGLAPVRDTQYF
>TRBJ1-6|15|TRBV5-6|.|.
TGTGCCAGCAGTTCTTCATCCAACACTAATTCACCCCTCCACTTT
CASSSSSNTNSPLHF
>TRBJ2-7|15|TRBV7-9|TRBD1|.
TGTGCCAGCAACTCCAGGGGGCGCTTCCCCTACGAGCAGTACTTC
CASNSRGRFPYEQYF
>TRBJ1-1|14|TRBV27|TRBD1|.
TGTGCCAGCAGTGGAGGGACAGGTCTGACTGAAGCTTTCTTT
CASSGGTGLTEAFF
>TRBJ2-2|15|TRBV6-5|.|.
TGTGCCAGCAGTTACTCGAATCGGAACACCGGGGAGCTGTTTTTT
CASSYSNRNTGELFF
>TRBJ2-7|15|TRBV9|TRBD2|.
TGTGCCAGCAGCGACGCCTCCGGGACTAGTTCCGAGCAGTACTTC
CASSDASGTSSEQYF
>TRBJ2-3|16|TRBV15|.|.
TGTGCCACCAGCAGACCAACAGGGCCTAGCACAGATACGCAGTATTTT
CATSRPTGPSTDTQYF
>TRBJ1-2|16|TRBV27|.|few
TGTGCCAGCAGCACACACCGAGGGGGGGCCATCTATGGCTACACCTTC
CASSTHRGGAIYGYTF
>TRBJ2-2|15|TRBV19|.|.
TGTGCCAGTAGTTTAGAAGGGGGGAACACCGGGGAGCTGTTTTTT
CASSLEGGNTGELFF
>TRBJ1-2|14|TRBV30|TRBD1|.
TGTGCCTGGGAAGGGGACAGGGGTTTGTATGGCTACACCTTC
CAWEGDRGLYGYTF
>TRBJ2-7|15|TRBV28|.|.
TGTGCCAGCAGTTTATCCCAGCTCCAACTCTACGAGCAGTACTTC
CASSLSQLQLYEQYF
>TRBJ1-2|13|TRBV7-2|.|once
TGTGCCAGCAGCTTAGGGGGGGCCTATGGCTACACCTTC
CASSLGGAYGYTF
>TRBJ2-7|15|TRBV4-2|TRBD2|few
TGTGCCAGCAGCCAAGAACTAGCGGGAGGTTACGAGCAGTACTTC
CASSQELAGGYEQYF
>TRBJ2-7|12|TRBV6-5|.|.
TGTGCCAGCAGTCGGACTGGTTACGAGCAGTACTTC
CASSRTGYEQYF
>TRBJ2-3|19|TRBV12-5|TRBD2|.
TGTGCTAGTGGTTCTGACACGGGGCGGGCGGGAGGCCCCGCAGATACGCAGTATTTT
CASGSDTGRAGGPADTQYF
>TRBJ1-1|15|TRBV28|.|.
TGTGCCAGCATTGGGTCGGGGCCCATGAACACTGAAGCTTTCTTT
CASIGSGPMNTEAFF
>TRBJ2-3|15|TRBV4-2|TRBD2|.
TGTGCCAGCAGCCCAAACTCAGCGGGGTCAGATACGCAGTATTTT
CASSPNSAGSDTQYF
>TRBJ2-3|14|TRBV7-8|TRBD1|.
TGTGCCAGCAGCCACCGACAGGGGCCAGATACGCAGTATTTT
CASSHRQGPDTQYF
>TRBJ2-7|14|TRBV23-1|TRBD2|.
TGCGCCAGCAGCCCCTCGGCGGGGGCCTACGAGCAGTACTTC
CASSPSAGAYEQYF
>TRBJ1-2|10|TRBV9|.|once
TGTGCCAGCAGCGGCCCGGGCTACACCTTC
CASSGPGYTF
>TRBJ2-1|14|TRBV28|TRBD1|few
TGTGCCACCGACGTCCAGACAGGGGGTGGTGAGCAGTTCTTC
CATDVQTGGGEQFF
>TRBJ1-2|13|TRBV7-2|.|.
TGTGCCAGCAGCTTCCGGACAGACTATGGCTACACCTTC
CASSFRTDYGYTF
>TRBJ2-5|14|TRBV9|.|.
TGTGCCAGCAGCCCACAGGGTAATGCGGAGACCCAGTACTTC
CASSPQGNAETQYF
>TRBJ2-7|11|TRBV7-2|.|few
TGTGCCAGCAGCTCATATTACGAGCAGTACTTC
CASSSYYEQYF
>TRBJ2-1|16|TRBV4-2|TRBD2|.
TGTGCCAGCAGCCAAGAGGGTCTAGCGGTGGGCAATGAGCAGTTCTTC
CASSQEGLAVGNEQFF
>TRBJ1-1|14|TRBV30|TRBD1|.
TGTGCCTGGAGTGTACAAGGCAGGGGGACTGAAGCTTTCTTT
CAWSVQGRGTEAFF
>TRBJ2-7|15|TRBV6-5|TRBD1|.
TGTGCCAGCAGTGCACAGGGGGCTAACTCCTACGAGCAGTACTTC
CASSAQGANSYEQYF
>TRBJ1-1|15|TRBV4-3|TRBD1|.
TGCGCCAGCAGCCAAGCCGGACAGGGGAACACTGAAGCTTTCTTT
CASSQAGQGNTEAFF
>TRBJ2-7|14|TRBV28|.|.
TGTGCCACCTCCGGAGCCGGGTTCCCCTACGAGCAGTACTTC
CATSGAGFPYEQYF